This T cell receptor (beta chain) appears in the sequencing data of a study of shared clonotypes between healthy human individuals. Turning to the study itself: Used for every donor were three CD4 naive, three CD4 memory, two CD8 naive and one CD8 memory plate.

Sorted-subset replicate PCR reactions contained 150 to 200 ng DNA, corresponding to approximately 30,000 T cell genomes. Produced via immunoSEQ multiplex PCR; TCRdb's table is partial and in-frame only. Of hundreds of thousands of clones listed, less than 80% were seen once; the top ten hold 1.8%. J gave up 1 base and V 6 bases, and 8 bases lay outside the gene matches. CDR1 is LNHDA, CDR2 SQIVND, per germline (reference sequence). The CDR3 runs to 16 residues. This receptor was obtained from a woman in her 30s in good health. Source material: memory CD4+ T cells sorted from blood. The subset: CD45RA-negative fraction. The rearrangement joins TRBV19 to TRBJ2-3; TRBD2 aligns across 9 bases. The CDR3 protein is CASSPTRTSGTDTQYF. The CDR3 DNA reads TGTGCCAGTAGCCCCACCCGGACTAGCGGCACAGATACGCAGTATTTT.